The present entry profiles one T cell receptor (beta chain) with its context. J was trimmed by 5 bases and V by 5 bases; bases with no gene match: 4. The CDR3 is made up of 13 amino acids. Germline lookup yields CDR1 SGHRS and CDR2 YFSETQ. The entry originates in a study of blood T cell repertoires in COVID-19. Across the study: The samples span acute and convalescent COVID-19 from the United States, Italy and Spain. T cells, B-cell-depleted T cells, or PBMCs supplied cDNA or gDNA.

The authors' processing: Scientists estimated how many nucleated cells there were by amplifying reference gene primers. Produced via immunoSEQ multiplex PCR; TCRdb's table is partial and in-frame only. That table gives V, J and clone size, and the DNA gave D and trimming. Among about 93,000 clones listed, about 80% were seen once. This rearrangement joins TRBV5-1 to TRBJ2-4, with 7 nucleotides matching TRBD2. The specimen sequenced was peripheral blood. The sequence derives from a human donor in a cohort sampled during active COVID-19. CDR3 protein: CASSGGDQNIQYF. The CDR3 nucleotides are TGCGCCAGCAGTGGGGGGGACCAAAACATTCAGTACTTC.